Shown below are 24 T cell receptor beta chains from a single sample sequenced in a study of T-cell memory formation after mild COVID-19 (dated by TCRdb to the early 2020s). Preparation of the library involved 5' RACE. The instrument was an Illumina NovaSeq 6000. TCRdb's own reprocessing of the public reads used fastp at Q25 and MiXCR and kept productive beta chains. CDR3 protein sequences are deduplicated, and each keeps its most common genes and DNA. The sample table shows around 390,000 distinct CDR3 sequences, and 15% to 20% are seen once. In total, the top ten clones hold 20% to 25% of the sample. The sequencing input was PBMCs or a T cell subset sorted from them (not recorded which). The receptors derive from a man between 18 and 29 years old who had mild COVID-19 (a few samples of this study predate the infection). The sample titles of this study are shuffled in the database, so cell type and time point are left out; the donor was told from shared clones.

This chain connects TRBV12-3 or TRBV12-4 to TRBJ2-7, with D perhaps matching TRBD1 (6 bases). V lost 5 bases to trimming and J lost 7 bases, with 21 bases between them. The CDR3 spans 15 residues. The CDR3 DNA is TGTGCCAGCAGTCCGCCGGGACACCCTTTCGGTGAGCAGTACTTC. It yields the protein CASSPPGHPFGEQYF.

This clonotype has more than one count but fewer than ten. This sequence joins TRBV5-1 and TRBJ2-7, with D perhaps TRBD1 or TRBD2 (5 bases each). Germline assignment: CDR1 SGHRS and CDR2 YFSETQ. CDR3 length equals 16 residues. V dropped 4 bases and J dropped 3 bases, with 20 bases sitting between them. The CDR3 DNA is TGCGCCAGCAGCACGGTGCCGGGGACCCGAGTCTACGAGCAGTACTTC. Translating it yields CASSTVPGTRVYEQYF.

This clonotype was seen only a few times. This chain connects TRBV5-1 to TRBJ2-5, with TRBD1 matching 7 bases. Germline V gene lookup returns CDR1 SGHRS and CDR2 YFSETQ. The V gene end was trimmed by 5 bases and the J gene end by 5 bases; junction bases not matched to a gene: 9. This CDR3 has 14 amino acids. Written as DNA, the CDR3 is TGCGCCAGCAGAGGGGGACAGCTTAGCGAGACCCAGTACTTC. It codes for CASRGGQLSETQYF.

This clonotype showed up just a few times. V and J are TRBV20-1 and TRBJ2-7; TRBD2 might be the D (7 bases). Between the trimmed V and J ends, which lost 3 bases and 2 bases, there was a span of 20 bases. The CDR3 runs to 16 residues. Germline CDR1 DFQATT, CDR2 SNEGSKA (reference sequence). The CDR3 region is CSARGGGAHTTYEQYF. CDR3 nucleotide sequence: TGCAGTGCTAGGGGTGGGGGGGCTCACACAACCTACGAGCAGTACTTC.

In its sample, this clonotype was seen a few times. The chain recombines TRBV4-3 with TRBJ2-5; 9 bases align to TRBD2. V lost 2 bases and J lost 4; bases outside the gene matches: 5. The CDR3 sequence is 15 residues long. The V gene's germline CDR1 is LGHNA and CDR2 YSLEER. The CDR3 DNA follows: TGCGCCAGCAGCCAAAGCGGGGGGAACGCAGAGACCCAGTACTTC. It codes for CASSQSGGNAETQYF.

This clonotype was seen a handful of times. The V and J genes are TRBV7-2 and TRBJ2-7; D is unresolved. Trimming shortened V by 7 bases and J by 9 bases, and 22 bases separated the two germline ends. This CDR3 spans 14 amino acids. Germline V gene data show CDR1 as SGHTA and CDR2 as FQGNSA. CDR3 region: CASTRGGSLAGQYF. The CDR3 nucleotides are TGTGCCAGCACCCGAGGCGGATCGTTGGCAGGGCAGTACTTC.

The V and J genes are TRBV4-3 and TRBJ2-4, with a tentative D call TRBD2 (6 bases). Deletions cut 4 bases from V and 11 bases from J, with 15 bases between. The CDR3 spans 13 residues. Germline assignment: CDR1 LGHNA and CDR2 YSLEER. The chain's CDR3 is CASSLRRDSVQYF. In DNA form, the CDR3 reads TGCGCCAGCAGCCTCCGCCGGGACTCCGTTCAGTACTTC.

The DNA of the CDR3 is TGTGCCAGCAGTTTTCCGGGACCGCGTAACTATGGCTACACCTTC. Translated: CASSFPGPRNYGYTF. The rearrangement links TRBV7-9 to TRBJ1-2, with D tentatively TRBD1 (5 bases). This CDR3 has 15 residues. CDR1 SEHNR and CDR2 FQNEAQ come from the germline V gene (reference sequence). Trimming left V 6 bases short and J 1 base short, with 15 bases between.

This clonotype showed up just a few times. The chain couples TRBV7-6 to TRBJ2-7; D remains ambiguous. The V and J ends lost 3 bases and 5 bases respectively, with 5 bases between them. Germline V CDR1 and CDR2: SGHVS, FNYEAQ. CDR3 size: 11 residues. CDR3 residues: CASSFANEQYF. The CDR3 coding sequence is TGTGCCAGCAGCTTTGCGAACGAGCAGTACTTC.

This clonotype was seen only a few times. The chain combines TRBV4-1 with TRBJ1-4; D might be TRBD1 (6 bases). The CDR3 is made up of 15 amino acids. The V end lost 4 bases, the J end lost 7 bases, and 16 bases lay between the germline ends. Germline values: CDR1 MGHRA, CDR2 YSYEKL. CDR3 loop: CASSPGGHAGEKLFF. The CDR3, as DNA: TGCGCCAGCAGCCCGGGGGGCCACGCGGGTGAAAAACTGTTTTTT.

This clonotype was detected a few times. This sequence joins TRBV29-1 and TRBJ2-7; D gene uncertain. V was shortened by 5 bases and J by 3 bases, with 17 bases between the two germline ends. Germline CDR1 and CDR2: SQVTM and ANQGSEA. CDR3 size: 14 residues. In nucleotides, the CDR3 is TGCAGCGTTCAGCCGGGTTCGGGCAACTACGAGCAGTACTTC. It translates to CSVQPGSGNYEQYF.

This clonotype was seen at least ten times. The gene calls are TRBV5-1 and TRBJ1-1; 7 bases are a match to TRBD1. After removal of 2 bases from V and 6 bases from J, the junction contained 4 bases not matched to a gene. CDR3 length: 13 amino acids. From germline, CDR1 is SGHRS and CDR2 YFSETQ. The chain's CDR3 is CASSLEGAPEAFF. The CDR3 DNA is TGCGCCAGCAGCTTAGAGGGGGCCCCTGAAGCTTTCTTT.

This clonotype has more than one count but fewer than ten. The rearrangement uses TRBV7-9 and TRBJ2-3; 10 bases are a match to TRBD2. With 5 bases clipped from V and 0 bases from J, the junction kept 5 bases outside the gene matches. The CDR3 is made up of 16 amino acids. CDR1 and CDR2 (germline): SEHNR, FQNEAQ (reference sequence). The CDR3: CASSRLSGGSTDTQYF. As DNA, the CDR3 is TGTGCCAGCAGCAGACTTAGCGGGGGGAGCACAGATACGCAGTATTTT.

The J gene is TRBJ1-5, the V gene TRBV6-1; D gene unclear. V was pared by 4 bases and J by 5 bases, with 15 bases between. Germline V lookup: CDR1 MNHNS, CDR2 SASEGT. The CDR3 has 15 amino acids. This CDR3 is CASSAETRIDQPQHF. CDR3 bases: TGTGCCAGCAGTGCGGAGACACGGATAGATCAGCCCCAGCATTTT.

This clonotype showed up many times. V and J are TRBV20-1 and TRBJ2-2; TRBD2 aligns across 11 bases. Germline V gives CDR1 DFQATT, CDR2 SNEGSKA (reference sequence). CDR3 length equals 16 residues. The V segment lost 0 bases and the J segment 3 bases; nucleotides outside the gene matches: 3. DNA of the CDR3: TGCAGTGCTAGAGATCCTAGCGGGGGGCACACCGGGGAGCTGTTTTTT. The encoded protein is CSARDPSGGHTGELFF.

This clonotype showed up just a few times. The chain combines TRBV12-3 or TRBV12-4 with TRBJ1-2, with D unclear. CDR3 length: 15 amino acids. The ends were cut back, 8 bases at V and 4 bases at J, with 20 bases in the middle. CDR3 amino acids: CASGGGGSLIYGYTF. CDR3 sequence (DNA): TGTGCCAGCGGCGGAGGTGGGAGTTTAATCTATGGCTACACCTTC.

This clonotype was detected a few times. The CDR3 sequence is CASGLPPTVDTQYF. The CDR3 nucleotides are TGTGCTAGTGGTTTGCCCCCGACTGTAGATACGCAGTATTTT. V gene TRBV12-5 combines with J gene TRBJ2-3; the D is unclear. Germline CDR1 LGHNT, CDR2 FRNRAP. CDR3 size: 14 residues. Trimming removed 2 bases at V and 5 bases at J, with 11 bases between.

The chain uses TRBV7-3 and TRBJ2-2; 12 bases match TRBD2. Germline CDR1 reads SGHTA; CDR2 reads FQGTGA. The CDR3 is 15 residues long. The V segment lost 3 bases and the J segment 6 bases; nucleotides outside the gene matches: 2. The CDR3 region is CASSFGLAGPGELFF. CDR3 in DNA: TGTGCCAGCAGCTTCGGACTAGCGGGGCCCGGGGAGCTGTTTTTT. The full variable domain, with the rest looked up from reference TRBV7-3 and TRBJ2-2, is GAGVSQTPSNKVTEKGKYVELRCDPISGHTALYWYRQSLGQGPEFLIYFQGTGAADDSGLPNDRFFAVRPEGSVSTLKIQRTERGDSAVYLCASSFGLAGPGELFFGEGSRLTVL.

This clonotype has just a few counts. CDR3 amino acids: CASSQDIGTQYF. For the CDR3, the DNA is TGTGCCAGCAGCCAAGATATTGGGACCCAGTACTTC. The chain recombines TRBV3-1 with TRBJ2-5; no clear D. Germline CDR1 LGHDT, CDR2 YNNKEL (reference sequence). The CDR3 extends over 12 amino acids. Trimming removed 0 bases at V and 7 bases at J, with 6 bases between.

This chain connects TRBV5-6 to TRBJ1-6; 10 bases are a match to TRBD1. The germline V gene encodes CDR1 SGHDT and CDR2 YYEEEE. The CDR3 is made up of 15 amino acids. V gave up 3 bases and J gave up 8 bases; unmatched junction bases: 5. CDR3 residues: CASSSSGQGDSPLHF. In DNA, the CDR3 is TGTGCCAGCAGCTCGTCTGGACAGGGGGATTCACCCCTCCACTTT.

In this sample, this clonotype turned up many times. The chain combines TRBV4-1 with TRBJ2-3; D is perhaps TRBD2 (6 bases). Per germline, CDR1 MGHRA and CDR2 YSYEKL. This CDR3 region has 14 residues. Between the trimmed V and J ends, which lost 1 base and 4 bases, there was a span of 9 bases. CDR3 amino acids: CASSQGGGADTQYF. CDR3 bases: TGCGCCAGCAGCCAAGGTGGAGGGGCAGATACGCAGTATTTT.

This clonotype was counted a few times. The V call is TRBV19, the J call TRBJ1-4; TRBD1 might be the D (5 bases). CDR1 is LNHDA, CDR2 SQIVND, per germline (reference sequence). The CDR3 extends over 15 amino acids. Trimming took off 5 bases at V and 3 bases at J, with 13 bases between the two ends. DNA for the CDR3: TGTGCCAGTAGTTCCCCAGGGTTGGCTAATGAAAAACTGTTTTTT. This translates into CASSSPGLANEKLFF.

The gene calls are TRBV19 and TRBJ2-3, with D possibly matching TRBD1 (6 bases). With 1 base removed from V and 2 bases from J, the gap between germline ends came to 10 bases. The CDR3 length is 15 residues. CDR1 and CDR2 from the germline V gene are LNHDA and SQIVND (reference sequence). This CDR3 is CASSIALGHTDTQYF. The CDR3 bases are TGTGCCAGTAGTATAGCATTGGGACACACAGATACGCAGTATTTT.

This chain links TRBV7-3 with TRBJ2-6, with D unresolved. CDR1 and CDR2 (germline): SGHTA, FQGTGA. CDR3 length: 15 amino acids. V lost 2 bases and J lost 0, with 5 bases in between. The CDR3 DNA is TGTGCCAGCAGCTTAGGACCCTCTGGGGCCAACGTCCTGACTTTC. The encoded protein is CASSLGPSGANVLTF. Looking up the rest from reference TRBV7-3 and TRBJ2-6 gives the full variable domain: GAGVSQTPSNKVTEKGKYVELRCDPISGHTALYWYRQSLGQGPEFLIYFQGTGAADDSGLPNDRFFAVRPEGSVSTLKIQRTERGDSAVYLCASSLGPSGANVLTFGAGSRLTVL.